Following are 11 T cell receptor beta chains from one sample sequenced in a study of shared clonotypes between healthy human individuals. TCRdb's copy holds only in-frame clones and misses some; the assay was immunoSEQ multiplex PCR. The table shows about 510,000 clones, with approximately 79% occurring only once. Specimen: PBMCs. These receptors originate from a woman aged 40 to 49 in good health. Some clones in this sample may be carry-over from other donors' samples.

J is TRBJ2-1 and V is TRBV2; D possibly corresponds to TRBD2 (6 bases). The CDR3 loop spans 14 amino acids. Germline-derived CDR1 and CDR2 are SNHLY and FYNNEI. The ends were cut back, 6 bases at V and 8 bases at J, with 17 bases in the middle. The CDR3 loop reads CASRGTGAGDEQFF. In DNA, the CDR3 is TGTGCCAGCAGGGGGACTGGGGCCGGTGATGAGCAGTTCTTC.

Remarks on this clone: In the same sample, other DNA sequences code for this CDR3. The chain is built from TRBV18 and TRBJ2-3; D remains ambiguous. This CDR3 spans 13 amino acids. CDR1 is KGHSH and CDR2 is LQKENI in the germline V gene. The V end was cut by 3 bases, the J end by 1 base, with 5 bases between. CDR3 in DNA: TGTGCCAGCTCACCCCCCGGCACAGATACGCAGTATTTT. Amino acid sequence: CASSPPGTDTQYF.

The genes are TRBV11-2 and TRBJ1-3; unclear D gene. The V gene's germline CDR1 is SGHAT and CDR2 FQNNGV. The CDR3 extends over 16 amino acids. V lost 6 bases to trimming and J lost 7 bases, with 22 bases between them. The CDR3 here is CASRTAKMGVVNTIYF. CDR3 nucleotide sequence: TGTGCCAGCAGAACTGCAAAAATGGGTGTAGTGAACACCATATATTTT. Based on the CDR3 plus reference TRBV11-2 and TRBJ1-3, the full variable domain is EAGVAQSPRYKIIEKRQSVAFWCNPISGHATLYWYQQILGQGPKLLIQFQNNGVVDDSQLPKDRFSAERLKGVDSTLKIQPAKLEDSAVYLCASRTAKMGVVNTIYFGEGSWLTVV.

CDR3 loop: CASSTNRQSYEQYF. The DNA of the CDR3 is TGTGCCAGCAGTACAAACAGGCAATCCTACGAGCAGTACTTC. V gene TRBV27 combines with J gene TRBJ2-5; the D gene is possibly TRBD1 (5 bases). The DNA end favors TRBJ2-7, so the J call may be wrong. Germline CDR1 and CDR2: MNHEY and SMNVEV (reference sequence). This CDR3 has 14 amino acids.

The chain carries TRBV19 and TRBJ2-3, with D possibly being TRBD1 or TRBD2 (5 bases each). The CDR3 sequence is 15 residues long. Trimming left V 3 bases short and J 2 bases short, with 12 bases between. Germline V gene data show CDR1 as LNHDA and CDR2 as SQIVND (reference sequence). CDR3 protein: CASSIPGRVTDTQYF. CDR3 DNA: TGTGCCAGTAGTATTCCGGGGCGCGTCACAGATACGCAGTATTTT. The full variable domain, rest sourced from reference TRBV19 and TRBJ2-3, is DGGITQSPKYLFRKEGQNVTLSCEQNLNHDAMYWYRQDPGQGLRLIYYSQIVNDFQKGDIAEGYSVSREKKESFPLTVTSAQKNPTAFYLCASSIPGRVTDTQYFGPGTRLTVL.

This clone was observed a single time. V gene TRBV7-2 combines with J gene TRBJ2-4, with D possibly being TRBD1 (5 bases). CDR1 is SGHTA, CDR2 FQGNSA, per germline. Trimming stripped 2 bases from V and 3 bases from J, with 8 bases between. The CDR3 has 14 amino acids. The CDR3 protein is CASSLQGDKNIQYF. In nucleotides, the CDR3 is TGTGCCAGCAGCTTACAGGGTGACAAAAACATTCAGTACTTC.

This clone was counted between two and nine times. Here the CDR3 reads CASSFTGAEAFF. CDR3 DNA sequence: TGTGCCAGCAGCTTTACAGGGGCTGAAGCTTTCTTT. The chain links TRBV11-2 to TRBJ1-1; TRBD1 matches at 7 bases. Per the germline V gene, CDR1 is SGHAT and CDR2 is FQNNGV. V shed 3 bases, J shed 6 bases, and the junction held 1 base outside the gene matches. The CDR3 is 12 amino acids. Full variable domain (missing parts from reference TRBV11-2 and TRBJ1-1): EAGVAQSPRYKIIEKRQSVAFWCNPISGHATLYWYQQILGQGPKLLIQFQNNGVVDDSQLPKDRFSAERLKGVDSTLKIQPAKLEDSAVYLCASSFTGAEAFFGQGTRLTVV.

The table lists this clone with a count of one. The chain links TRBV7-3 to TRBJ2-3; 15 bases agree with TRBD2. Trimming at V came to 2 bases and at J to 4 bases, leaving 4 bases not matched to a gene. Germline CDR1 reads SGHTA; CDR2 reads FQGTGA. CDR3 length: 17 amino acids. The CDR3 DNA is TGTGCCAGCAGCTTAGAGGGACTAGCGGGAGGTGCAGATACGCAGTATTTT. It codes for CASSLEGLAGGADTQYF.

The rearrangement links TRBV27 to TRBJ1-5, with D perhaps matching TRBD1 (5 bases). Germline V gene sequence: CDR1 MNHEY, CDR2 SMNVEV (reference sequence). Deletions cut 5 bases from V and 4 bases from J, with 15 bases between. The CDR3 runs to 15 residues. The CDR3, as DNA: TGTGCCAGCAGTCCAACCCAGGGTTTAAATCAGCCCCAGCATTTT. As protein: CASSPTQGLNQPQHF.

V is TRBV5-1 and J is TRBJ2-3; 7 bases match TRBD1. The CDR3 loop spans 14 amino acids. V lost 2 bases and J lost 7; bases outside the gene matches: 7. Per the germline V gene, CDR1 is SGHRS and CDR2 is YFSETQ. CDR3 sequence reads: CASSLYRGMNTQYF. CDR3 sequence (DNA): TGCGCCAGCAGCTTATACAGGGGAATGAATACGCAGTATTTT.

The genes are TRBV15 and TRBJ1-2, with TRBD1 identical over 9 bases. CDR1 LNHNV and CDR2 YYDKDF come from the germline V gene (reference sequence). Losses at the gene ends were 5 bases for V and 8 bases for J; bases not matched to a gene: 6. The CDR3 runs to 13 residues. The CDR3 here is CATSPRTGEGYTF. Written as DNA, the CDR3 is TGTGCCACCAGCCCGAGGACAGGGGAAGGCTACACCTTC. Complete variable domain (other parts from reference TRBV15 and TRBJ1-2): DAMVIQNPRYQVTQFGKPVTLSCSQTLNHNVMYWYQQKSSQAPKLLFHYYDKDFNNEADTPDNFQSRRPNTSFCFLDIRSPGLGDTAMYLCATSPRTGEGYTFGSGTRLTVV.